Detailed here is one TCR beta chain. The specificity of this receptor is unknown. Base qualities are not provided; no much larger clone lies one nucleotide away. V is pared back by 5 bases and J by 7 bases, with 17 bases lying between the germline termini. Taken from the germline V gene, the CDR1 and CDR2 loops are SGHTA and FQGNSA. The CDR3 runs 14 amino acids, cysteine and phenylalanine included. The retained sequence is limited to the CDR3, 42 bases, with the frame set at the first base. These data come from a study of blood T cells in healthy people across ages (dated by TCRdb to between 2015 and 2017). In terms of the full investigation: In model experiments, roughly one uniquely barcoded TCR beta cDNA molecule per two T cells was captured by template switching. Age-related changes in TCR beta repertoire diversity were measured in the study by deep sequencing normalized with unique cDNA molecular identifiers. Donors were grouped into four age groups: young (average roughly 17 years), middle-aged (under 40), aged (around 62) and long-lived (less than 85). To avoid experimental bias, donors of different ages were spread randomly across the sequencing lanes. Two additional independent replicas of 1 million unique cDNA reads from the same blood draw were analyzed for two donors (one aged 18 to 30 and one aged 80 or older).

Study-wide findings and limitations: Compared with the aged group, the long-lived group had more naive CD4+ T cells, fewer expanded clones and increased TCR diversity, a pattern suggesting age selection. As age increased, observed TCR beta diversity per million T cells dropped in a roughly linear way, and a significant reduction was already evident by age roughly 36. Because profiling used bulk unsorted PBMCs, naive and antigen-experienced compartments could not be compared conclusively. Observed TCR beta diversity correlated strongly with the percentage of naive T cells measured by flow cytometry. The CMV infection status of donors was not known, potentially confounding age-related changes in expanded clonotypes. Estimates of total diversity based on one million sequenced T cells were regarded as lower bounds and as underestimates.

Donors were a few dozen systemically healthy Caucasian individuals from Russia aged roughly 6 to 90 years. Around 9.7 milliliters of peripheral blood were collected from each donor into EDTA-treated Vacutainer tubes. PBMCs were isolated by Ficoll-Paque density-gradient centrifugation, with at least 6.5 million obtained per sample. Total RNA was extracted from PBMCs with Trizol reagent, with at least 5.5 micrograms obtained per sample. For every donor, flow cytometry on a PBMC aliquot measured the percentage of naive CD45RAhigh/CD27high T cells. The library relied on 5' RACE. Sequencing used an Illumina HiSeq 2500. A second roughly 7 to 11 cycle PCR used a sample-barcoded 5' primer and a J-beta primer mix. A template-switch 5' adaptor carrying 12 random nucleotides introduced a unique molecular identifier onto each TCR beta cDNA molecule. Each sample yielded at least 2.5 million CDR3-containing paired-end reads. First-strand cDNA synthesis was performed from all RNA using the Mint cDNA synthesis kit, with priming by a TRBC-specific oligonucleotide. Following uracil-DNA glycosylase treatment, all cDNA underwent a first 18-cycle PCR with the universal primers M1SS and BC2_uni_R. Per the original workflow: Normalization of each sample was performed by random selection of 1 million high-quality reads, each carrying a distinct molecular identifier. Instead of being binned into consensus sequences, reads that shared molecular identifiers were thrown out. MiTCR, set to a Q25 quality threshold and the strictest error-elimination algorithm, was used for CDR3 identification, clonotype clustering and error correction. A nonparametric unseen species model using Euler transformation provided a lower-bound estimate of total TCR beta diversity. Through fastp at Q25 and MiXCR, TCRdb rebuilt clones from the public reads, retaining in-frame beta chains. Each CDR3 protein gets just one entry, which takes the most common genes and DNA from the rows behind it. These V and J calls are TCRdb output, not the study's own analysis. Within this sample are approximately 900,000 distinct CDR3 sequences, with roughly 43% of them counted one time only. Roughly 12% of the sample rests with the top ten.

The sequence derives from a man between 25 and 39 years old in good health. The receptor chain draws on TRBV7-2 and TRBJ1-2; the D gene is perhaps TRBD1, from 5 matching bases. The sequenced sample consisted of blood. The encoded CDR3 is CASSPRGWGFGYTF. The DNA reads as follows: TGTGCCAGCAGCCCACGGGGCTGGGGCTTTGGCTACACCTTC.